Below are 28 T cell receptor beta chains sequenced from a single sample in a study of blood T cells in healthy people across ages. A second about 7 to 12 cycle PCR used barcoded and J-beta primers. TCRdb passed the 5' RACE reads through MiXCR, listing each CDR3 protein once. The data show roughly 930,000 distinct CDR3 sequences, under 50% seen once. Sequences were obtained from blood. The receptor source for this set is a man between 25 and 39 years old in good health.

The chain has TRBV20-1 and TRBJ2-4; the D gene is possibly TRBD2 (6 bases). Germline CDR1 and CDR2: DFQATT and SNEGSKA (reference sequence). Trimming pared 3 bases from V and 4 bases from J, leaving 13 bases between. The CDR3 is 14 amino acids. CDR3 bases: TGCAGTGCTAGCGGGAGTGCCCATAAAAACATTCAGTACTTC. Translated: CSASGSAHKNIQYF.

The chain employs TRBV20-1 and TRBJ1-2; a weak D match, TRBD1 (5 bases). The germline V and J ends were trimmed by 3 bases and 4 bases, with 15 bases remaining between them. Germline V gene sequence: CDR1 DFQATT, CDR2 SNEGSKA (reference sequence). CDR3 length equals 14 residues. The CDR3 loop reads CSARQPTETYGYTF. The CDR3 DNA reads as TGCAGTGCTAGGCAACCGACAGAGACCTATGGCTACACCTTC.

V and J are TRBV20-1 and TRBJ1-1; perhaps TRBD1 as D (5 bases). The CDR3 runs 13 residues. Trimming pared 6 bases from V and 1 base from J, leaving 12 bases between. Germline-derived CDR1 and CDR2 are DFQATT and SNEGSKA (reference sequence). As DNA, the CDR3 is TGCAGTGCCCGGGGCAGCTGGAACACTGAAGCTTTCTTT. Its protein is CSARGSWNTEAFF.

This clonotype was found a few times. V usage is TRBV12-3 or TRBV12-4 and J usage is TRBJ1-1, with D possibly matching TRBD1 (5 bases). V shed 6 bases and J shed 2 bases, with 13 bases lying between them. The CDR3 spans 14 residues. The CDR3 loop reads CASSFSQGNTEAFF. The CDR3 region has the DNA TGTGCCAGCAGCTTTTCGCAGGGAAACACTGAAGCTTTCTTT.

For this clonotype: One junction end does not reproduce the germline sequence, and a read error may be involved. The chain combines TRBV20-1 with TRBJ2-1, with a possible D match to TRBD1 (5 bases). From germline, CDR1 is DFQATT and CDR2 SNEGSKA (reference sequence). The CDR3 loop spans 14 amino acids. The CDR3 DNA reads as TGCAGTGCTAAGGGGTGGCGGTCCTACAATGAGAAGTTCTTC. Encoded protein: CSAKGWRSYNEKFF.

The table lists this clonotype with a few counts. V gene TRBV7-9 combines with J gene TRBJ2-1; possibly TRBD1 or TRBD2 for D (5 bases each). Germline lookup yields CDR1 SEHNR and CDR2 FQNEAQ (reference sequence). The CDR3 length is 13 residues. Trimming took 2 bases from V and 8 from J, leaving 10 bases between them. DNA for the CDR3: TGTGCCAGCAGCTTAAAGGGGAGCGATGAGCAGTTCTTC. Residues: CASSLKGSDEQFF.

This clonotype appeared a few times. This chain links TRBV6-1 with TRBJ2-3, with D maybe TRBD1 (6 bases). The CDR3 covers 15 residues. The V end lost 0 bases, the J end lost 2 bases, and 9 bases lay between the germline ends. Germline V gene sequence: CDR1 MNHNS, CDR2 SASEGT. The CDR3 here is CASSEAGAYTDTQYF. The CDR3 DNA follows: TGTGCCAGCAGTGAAGCGGGGGCCTACACAGATACGCAGTATTTT.

This clonotype was recorded at least ten times. The V call is TRBV4-1, the J call TRBJ2-7; TRBD1 agrees at 10 bases. The junction had 8 bases not matched to a gene; V was cut back by 0 bases and J by 3 bases. CDR1 is MGHRA, CDR2 YSYEKL, per germline. CDR3 size: 17 residues. The chain's CDR3 is CASSQDAPGQGSYEQYF. For the CDR3, the DNA is TGCGCCAGCAGCCAAGATGCTCCGGGACAGGGGAGCTACGAGCAGTACTTC.

There are a few counts of this clonotype. V gene TRBV4-1 combines with J gene TRBJ1-4, with unresolved D. This CDR3 contains 16 residues. Germline CDR1 MGHRA, CDR2 YSYEKL. V lost 4 bases and J 8 bases, leaving 20 bases between the germline ends. CDR3 residues: CASSPPRGRAGEKLFF. The CDR3 DNA reads TGCGCCAGCAGCCCCCCCCGTGGGAGGGCGGGGGAAAAACTGTTTTTT.

Remarks on this clonotype: The germline gene is not matched at one end of the junction; a read error may be the cause. CDR3 in DNA: TGCGCCAACAGCTCGGGGGACAGTAGAAACATTCAGTACTTC. Amino acids: CANSSGDSRNIQYF. The rearrangement joins TRBV5-1 to TRBJ2-4, with a weak D call TRBD1 (7 bases). Looked up from germline, CDR1 is SGHRS and CDR2 is YFSETQ. This CDR3 comprises 14 residues.

This clonotype showed up just a few times. The CDR3 nucleotides read TGTGCCACCAGTGATTTGGGGGACATTAGCACAGATACGCAGTATTTT. It encodes CATSDLGDISTDTQYF. The J gene is TRBJ2-3, the V gene TRBV24-1; tentatively, D is TRBD1 (6 bases). The CDR3 is 16 amino acids. CDR1 is KGHDR, CDR2 SFDVKD, per germline. V lost 0 bases to trimming and J lost 0 bases, with 9 bases between them.

This clonotype was seen a single time. The DNA for the CDR3 is TGTGCCAGCAGCCAAGAATCCACCCACACTGAAGCTTTCTTT. Translation gives CASSQESTHTEAFF. The chain employs TRBV4-2 and TRBJ1-1; D unresolved. Looked up from germline, CDR1 is LGHNA and CDR2 is YNFKEQ. The CDR3 is made up of 14 amino acids. V lost 0 bases, J lost 3 bases, and 8 bases lay in between.

The chain employs TRBV12-3 or TRBV12-4 and TRBJ2-4, with 8 positions matching TRBD1. The J call may be mistaken, given a closer DNA end match to TRBJ2-7. The CDR3 loop spans 14 amino acids. The CDR3 reads CASSQTGVEGEQYF. The CDR3 region has the DNA TGTGCCAGCAGTCAGACAGGGGTCGAAGGCGAGCAGTACTTC.

The V and J genes are TRBV9 and TRBJ1-1; unclear D gene. Germline CDR1 and CDR2: SGDLS and YYNGEE. V was clipped by 0 bases and J by 7 bases, with 13 bases between them. This CDR3 region has 14 residues. CDR3 in amino acids: CASSVDGSTDEAFF. CDR3 nucleotide sequence: TGTGCCAGCAGCGTAGATGGGAGTACCGATGAAGCTTTCTTT.

The chain employs TRBV5-1 and TRBJ2-1; D might be TRBD1 (6 bases). Germline V gene sequence: CDR1 SGHRS, CDR2 YFSETQ. Trimming took 0 bases from V and 12 from J, leaving 10 bases between them. This CDR3 is built from 12 residues. CDR3 in DNA: TGCGCCAGCAGCTTGGCAGGACAGAGGCAGTTCTTC. It is translated as CASSLAGQRQFF.

In regard to this clonotype: At one of its ends the junction is not consistent with the germline gene, which may arise from a read error. Here the CDR3 reads CASSLGTGRQATQYF. The CDR3 region has the DNA TGTGCCAGCAGCTTAGGAACGGGGCGGCAAGCGACCCAGTACTTC. The chain is built from TRBV7-9 and TRBJ2-5, with D possibly being TRBD1 or TRBD2 (5 bases each). Germline V gives CDR1 SEHNR, CDR2 FQNEAQ (reference sequence). The CDR3 consists of 15 residues. Using reference TRBV7-9 and TRBJ2-5 for the parts outside the CDR3, the full variable domain is DTGVSQNPRHKITKRGQNVTFRCDPISEHNRLYWYRQTLGQGPEFLTYFQNEAQLEKSRLLSDRFSAERPKGSFSTLEIQRTEQGDSAMYLCASSLGTGRQATQYFGPGTRLLVL.

This clonotype was detected a few times. V and J are TRBV24-1 and TRBJ2-1, with TRBD2 matching over 9 bases. V lost 7 bases to trimming and J lost 1 base; unmatched junction nucleotides: 4. Germline lookup yields CDR1 KGHDR and CDR2 SFDVKD. The CDR3 spans 15 residues. CDR3 region: CATRGSGGSYNEQFF. The DNA of the CDR3 is TGTGCCACCAGGGGGAGCGGGGGGTCCTACAATGAGCAGTTCTTC.

This sequence joins TRBV28 and TRBJ2-5; 9 nucleotides line up with TRBD1. CDR3 length: 16 amino acids. J gave up 6 bases and V 5 bases, and 13 bases lay outside the gene matches. CDR1 and CDR2 from the germline V gene are MDHEN and SYDVKM. CDR3 region: CASSLLPGQGVQTQYF. The CDR3 nucleotides read TGTGCCAGCAGTCTACTTCCGGGACAGGGTGTACAGACCCAGTACTTC.

The chain has TRBV6-2 or TRBV6-3 and TRBJ2-2; maybe TRBD1 (6 bases). V was pared by 6 bases and J by 2 bases, with 13 bases between. The germline V gene has CDR1 MNHEY and CDR2 SVGEGT. The length of the CDR3 is 15 residues. Written as DNA, the CDR3 is TGTGCCAGCAGACCTCACAGGGACAACACCGGGGAGCTGTTTTTT. Protein: CASRPHRDNTGELFF.

The chain employs TRBV9 and TRBJ2-5; D ambiguous. Germline CDR1 and CDR2: SGDLS and YYNGEE. The length of the CDR3 is 12 residues. Between the trimmed V and J ends, which lost 3 bases and 1 base, there was a span of 4 bases. The CDR3 loop is CASSGVQETQYF. The CDR3 bases are TGTGCCAGCAGCGGAGTCCAAGAGACCCAGTACTTC.

The V gene is TRBV7-9, the J gene TRBJ2-5; perhaps D is TRBD1 or TRBD2 (5 bases each). The CDR3 sequence is 16 residues long. The V gene lost 2 bases and the J gene lost 1 base, with 14 bases spanning the gap. CDR1 and CDR2 (germline): SEHNR, FQNEAQ (reference sequence). DNA of the CDR3: TGTGCCAGCAGCTTAAGGGACCTCTCCGGCCAAGAGACCCAGTACTTC. It codes for CASSLRDLSGQETQYF.

The chain recombines TRBV29-1 with TRBJ2-7; D could derive from TRBD1 or TRBD2 (5 bases each). With the DNA end fitting TRBJ2-5 better, the J assignment may be wrong. The V gene's germline CDR1 is SQVTM and CDR2 ANQGSEA. The CDR3 has 12 amino acids. CDR3 sequence: CSVEGVSETQYF. The DNA for the CDR3 is TGCAGCGTTGAGGGGGTTTCAGAGACCCAGTACTTC.

The chain couples TRBV20-1 to TRBJ2-2; D is undetermined. V dropped 1 base and J dropped 0 bases, with 9 bases sitting between them. The CDR3 extends over 15 amino acids. Per germline, CDR1 DFQATT and CDR2 SNEGSKA (reference sequence). The CDR3, as DNA: TGCAGTGCTAGAGTTCAGGAAACGAACACCGGGGAGCTGTTTTTT. It yields the protein CSARVQETNTGELFF.

V is TRBV9 and J is TRBJ2-3; 9 bases align to TRBD2. The CDR3 has 15 residues. Per the germline V gene, CDR1 is SGDLS and CDR2 is YYNGEE. J was trimmed by 5 bases and V by 3 bases; bases with no gene match: 7. CDR3 loop: CASSAGLARLDTQYF. The DNA of the CDR3 is TGTGCCAGCAGCGCGGGACTAGCTCGATTAGATACGCAGTATTTT.

This chain uses TRBV7-9 with TRBJ2-6; a weak D match, TRBD2 (5 bases). Trimming shortened V by 1 base and J by 4 bases, and 20 bases separated the two germline ends. This CDR3 spans 19 amino acids. Germline CDR1 and CDR2: SEHNR and FQNEAQ (reference sequence). The CDR3 reads CASSLVAYGLGSGANVLTF. In nucleotides, the CDR3 is TGTGCCAGCAGCTTAGTAGCGTACGGGCTAGGGTCCGGGGCCAACGTCCTGACTTTC.

This clonotype was found a few times. The chain joins TRBV2 to TRBJ2-7; D is ambiguous. Trimming took off 4 bases at V and 6 bases at J, with 13 bases between the two ends. Germline V gene lookup returns CDR1 SNHLY and CDR2 FYNNEI. CDR3 length: 13 residues. The CDR3 region is CASSGPSRSEQYF. The DNA of the CDR3 is TGTGCCAGCAGTGGACCCTCACGGAGCGAGCAGTACTTC.

J is TRBJ1-4 and V is TRBV5-1; D perhaps matches TRBD1 (6 bases). The V gene lost 0 bases and the J gene lost 3 bases, with 9 bases spanning the gap. Germline V gene lookup returns CDR1 SGHRS and CDR2 YFSETQ. The CDR3 has 15 residues. CDR3 residues: CASSLVGAPNEKLFF. The CDR3 bases are TGCGCCAGCAGCTTGGTGGGGGCCCCTAATGAAAAACTGTTTTTT.

The chain has TRBV25-1 and TRBJ1-2; unclear D gene. CDR3 length: 13 amino acids. The germline V gene encodes CDR1 MGHDK and CDR2 SYGVNS. V was clipped by 3 bases and J by 10 bases, with 15 bases between them. The CDR3 DNA follows: TGTGCCAGCAGTGAGTTTATCCCAACACTCTACACCTTC. This translates into CASSEFIPTLYTF.